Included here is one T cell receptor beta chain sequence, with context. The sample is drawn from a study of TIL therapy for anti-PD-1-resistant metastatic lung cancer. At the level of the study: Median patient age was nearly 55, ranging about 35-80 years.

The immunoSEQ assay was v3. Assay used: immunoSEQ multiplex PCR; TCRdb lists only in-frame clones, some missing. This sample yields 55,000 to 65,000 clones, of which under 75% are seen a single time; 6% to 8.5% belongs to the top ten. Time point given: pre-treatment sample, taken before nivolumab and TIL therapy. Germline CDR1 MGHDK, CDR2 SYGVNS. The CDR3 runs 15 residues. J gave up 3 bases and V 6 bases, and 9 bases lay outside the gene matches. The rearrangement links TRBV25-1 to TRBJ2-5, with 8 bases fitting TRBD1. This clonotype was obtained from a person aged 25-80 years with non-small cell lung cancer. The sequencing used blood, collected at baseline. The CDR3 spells CASSLTGGPEETQYF. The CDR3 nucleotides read TGTGCCAGCAGCCTAACAGGGGGGCCTGAAGAGACCCAGTACTTC. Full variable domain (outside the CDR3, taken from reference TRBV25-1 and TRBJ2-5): EADIYQTPRYLVIGTGKKITLECSQTMGHDKMYWYQQDPGMELHLIHYSYGVNSTEKGDLSSESTVSRIRTEHFPLTLESARPSHTSQYLCASSLTGGPEETQYFGPGTRLLVL.